A selection of T cell receptor beta chains follows, all from one sample in a study of T-cell memory formation after mild COVID-19. TCRdb used MiXCR to reprocess the 5' RACE reads, holding one entry per CDR3 protein. This sample yields roughly 280,000 distinct CDR3 sequences, of which roughly 8.2% are seen a single time; about 20% belongs to the top ten. The sequencing input was PBMCs or a T cell subset sorted from them (not recorded which). The receptors here all came from a man younger than 35 who had mild COVID-19 (a few samples of this study predate the infection). Cell type and time point are not known. Each CDR3 is given with its conserved first and last residue. D genes are given only for firm matches. Some rows mark clone size as missing; the rest say once, few, many or name a class of expanded clone.

abundance,d_gene,j_gene,v_gene,CDR3aa,CDR3nt
-,-,TRBJ2-3,TRBV7-2,CASSPDLNTDTQYF,TGTGCCAGCAGCCCCGACCTCAACACAGATACGCAGTATTTT
-,-,TRBJ1-1,TRBV6-5,CASSNVRTGSPEAFF,TGTGCCAGCAGTAACGTCCGGACGGGAAGCCCTGAAGCTTTCTTT
few,-,TRBJ1-5,TRBV3-1,CASSQAVRAQPQHF,TGTGCCAGCAGCCAAGCGGTGAGAGCCCAGCCCCAGCATTTT
many,-,TRBJ1-6,TRBV20-1,CSATPEGGLNSPLHF,TGCAGTGCTACCCCCGAGGGGGGTCTTAATTCACCCCTCCACTTT
few,TRBD1,TRBJ2-5,TRBV5-1,CASRLQGQETQYF,TGCGCCAGCAGGCTACAGGGGCAAGAGACCCAGTACTTC
few,-,TRBJ1-5,TRBV5-1,CASSLGVQANQPQHF,TGCGCCAGCAGCTTGGGGGTCCAGGCGAATCAGCCCCAGCATTTT
few,-,TRBJ1-1,TRBV5-1,CASGLGIWDTEAFF,TGCGCCAGCGGCCTGGGGATATGGGACACTGAAGCTTTCTTT
-,-,TRBJ2-5,TRBV5-1,CASSLAQGSWETQYF,TGCGCCAGCAGCTTGGCCCAGGGTAGTTGGGAGACCCAGTACTTC
-,-,TRBJ1-1,TRBV7-2,CASSLSVLGVTTAAPFF,TGTGCCAGCAGCTTAAGTGTTTTGGGGGTGACTACAGCCGCCCCTTTCTTT
few,-,TRBJ1-2,TRBV5-1,CASSLAGRQGGGYTF,TGCGCCAGCAGCTTGGCCGGGCGGCAGGGTGGTGGCTACACCTTC
-,-,TRBJ2-1,TRBV7-2,CASSQYALSSYNEQFF,TGTGCCAGCAGCCAGTACGCGCTTAGCTCCTACAATGAGCAGTTCTTC
few,TRBD2,TRBJ2-5,TRBV4-2,CASSQDGLAGKQETQYF,TGTGCCAGCAGCCAAGACGGACTAGCGGGGAAACAAGAGACCCAGTACTTC
many,TRBD1,TRBJ2-3,TRBV5-5,CASSFDRGYDTQYF,TGTGCCAGCAGCTTCGACAGGGGGTACGATACGCAGTATTTT
many,-,TRBJ2-3,TRBV3-1,CASSPGAIGSDTQYF,TGTGCCAGCAGCCCGGGGGCCATCGGAAGTGATACGCAGTATTTT
-,-,TRBJ2-1,TRBV7-2,CASGTLGLSSYNEQFF,TGTGCCTCCGGTACCTTGGGCCTGAGCTCCTACAATGAGCAGTTCTTC
few,-,TRBJ1-1,TRBV9,CASSARGSGDTEAFF,TGTGCCAGCAGCGCGCGAGGTTCGGGAGACACTGAAGCTTTCTTT
many,-,TRBJ2-7,TRBV5-1,CASSPFSASYEQYF,TGCGCCAGCAGCCCTTTCTCGGCCTCCTACGAGCAGTACTTC
-,-,TRBJ1-2,TRBV27,CASSTPGTPGGYTF,TGTGCCAGCAGTACCCCCGGGACACCGGGTGGCTACACCTTC
-,-,TRBJ1-4,TRBV29-1,CSGATNEKLFF,TGCAGCGGCGCAACTAATGAAAAACTGTTTTTT
many,-,TRBJ2-3,TRBV7-6,CASGGAGTDTQYF,TGTGCCAGCGGGGGGGCCGGCACAGATACGCAGTATTTT
many,TRBD2,TRBJ2-2,TRBV5-6,CASSRWTSGGAGELFF,TGTGCCAGCAGCCGATGGACTAGCGGGGGGGCAGGGGAGCTGTTTTTT
-,-,TRBJ2-1,TRBV12-3/TRBV12-4,CASSFVDPRGEQFF,TGTGCCAGCAGTTTTGTAGACCCCAGAGGAGAGCAGTTCTTC
-,-,TRBJ1-1,TRBV3-1,CASSQVPSSDWNTEAFF,TGTGCCAGCAGCCAAGTACCCAGCTCCGATTGGAACACTGAAGCTTTCTTT
few,-,TRBJ2-1,TRBV10-2,CASREGRNEQFF,TGCGCCAGCAGGGAGGGTAGGAATGAGCAGTTCTTC
few,-,TRBJ2-1,TRBV6-2/TRBV6-3,CASSYDGPLDEQFF,TGTGCCAGCAGTTACGACGGTCCCCTAGATGAGCAGTTCTTC
few,-,TRBJ1-3,TRBV27,CASSPRTGNTIYF,TGTGCCAGCAGCCCCCGGACTGGAAACACCATATATTTT
-,-,TRBJ2-1,TRBV27,CASSLGGYEQFF,TGTGCCAGCAGTTTAGGGGGATACGAGCAGTTCTTC
many,TRBD1,TRBJ1-2,TRBV6-5,CASSRDRNSYGYTF,TGTGCCAGCAGTCGGGACAGAAATAGCTATGGCTACACCTTC
many,TRBD2,TRBJ2-3,TRBV5-6,CASSRGGADLTSTDTQYF,TGTGCCAGCAGCCGGGGGGGGGCAGACCTGACTAGCACAGATACGCAGTATTTT
-,TRBD1,TRBJ1-1,TRBV7-2,CASNTRQGALYTEAFF,TGTGCCAGCAACACCCGACAGGGGGCGTTGTACACTGAAGCTTTCTTT
-,TRBD1,TRBJ1-1,TRBV11-2,CASSLPRTGSNTEAFF,TGTGCCAGCAGCTTACCACGGACAGGGTCAAACACTGAAGCTTTCTTT
-,-,TRBJ2-7,TRBV5-1,CASSSLWDGYEQYF,TGCGCCAGCAGCTCCCTTTGGGACGGGTACGAGCAGTACTTC
-,-,TRBJ2-6,TRBV11-1,CASSGRQSTISGANVLTF,TGTGCCAGCAGCGGTCGACAGAGTACTATCTCTGGGGCCAACGTCCTGACTTTC
few,TRBD2,TRBJ2-1,TRBV4-3,CASSQWVRTSRVDEQFF,TGCGCCAGCAGCCAATGGGTTCGGACTAGCAGGGTCGATGAGCAGTTCTTC
-,TRBD2,TRBJ2-1,TRBV10-2,CASSVAGGINEQFF,TGCGCCAGCAGTGTGGCGGGGGGGATAAATGAGCAGTTCTTC
-,-,TRBJ2-1,TRBV11-3,CASSSDSNEQFF,TGTGCCAGCAGCTCTGACAGCAATGAGCAGTTCTTC
many,-,TRBJ1-6,TRBV4-3,CASSQDPQGRNSPLHF,TGCGCCAGCAGCCAAGACCCTCAGGGGAGAAATTCACCCCTCCACTTT